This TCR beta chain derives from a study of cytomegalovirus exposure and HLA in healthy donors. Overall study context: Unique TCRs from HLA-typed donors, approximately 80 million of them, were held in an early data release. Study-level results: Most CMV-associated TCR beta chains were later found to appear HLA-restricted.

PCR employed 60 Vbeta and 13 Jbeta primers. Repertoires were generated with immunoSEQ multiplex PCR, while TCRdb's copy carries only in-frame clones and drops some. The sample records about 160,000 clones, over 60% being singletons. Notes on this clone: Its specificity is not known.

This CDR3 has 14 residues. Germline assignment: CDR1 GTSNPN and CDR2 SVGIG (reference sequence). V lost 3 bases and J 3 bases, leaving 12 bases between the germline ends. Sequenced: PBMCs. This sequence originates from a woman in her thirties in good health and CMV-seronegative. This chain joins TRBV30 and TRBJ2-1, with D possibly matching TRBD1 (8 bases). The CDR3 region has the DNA TGTGCCTGGAGACAGGGGGGGAGCTACAATGAGCAGTTCTTC. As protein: CAWRQGGSYNEQFF.